Listed below are T cell receptor beta chains from one sample, sequenced in a study of shared clonotypes between healthy human individuals. The method was immunoSEQ multiplex PCR; TCRdb's version includes in-frame clones alone and lacks a portion of them. The table shows approximately 2.4 million clones, with 95% occurring only once. Material for sequencing was naive CD4+ T cells sorted from blood. The receptor source for this set is a man younger than 35 in good health. Each CDR3 is given with its conserved first and last residue. Each record gives: D gene, V gene, J gene, clone size, CDR3 protein, CDR3 DNA. A D gene is named only where the DNA matches it firmly. Part of the rows lack a size; the others show once, few, many or a class for expanded clones.

D gene: TRBD2
V gene: TRBV11-1
J gene: TRBJ2-2
clone size: -
CDR3 protein: CASSLTRESGANTGELFF
CDR3 DNA: TGTGCCAGCAGCTTAACGCGAGAGAGCGGGGCGAACACCGGGGAGCTGTTTTTT

D gene: -
V gene: TRBV7-2
J gene: TRBJ2-5
clone size: -
CDR3 protein: CASNGETQYF
CDR3 DNA: TGTGCCAGCAACGGGGAGACCCAGTACTTC

D gene: -
V gene: TRBV19
J gene: TRBJ2-4
clone size: -
CDR3 protein: CASSKTGPGFKNIQYF
CDR3 DNA: TGTGCCAGTAGTAAGACAGGCCCTGGGTTTAAAAACATTCAGTACTTC

D gene: TRBD2
V gene: TRBV6-5
J gene: TRBJ2-1
clone size: once
CDR3 protein: CASSFTGTSGLNEQFF
CDR3 DNA: TGTGCCAGCAGTTTCACCGGGACTAGCGGACTCAATGAGCAGTTCTTC

D gene: -
V gene: TRBV9
J gene: TRBJ2-4
clone size: -
CDR3 protein: CASSVKEEWGKNIQYF
CDR3 DNA: TGTGCCAGCAGCGTAAAGGAGGAGTGGGGCAAAAACATTCAGTACTTC

D gene: -
V gene: TRBV6-6
J gene: TRBJ1-2
clone size: -
CDR3 protein: CASSSLPGATGYTF
CDR3 DNA: TGTGCCAGCAGTTCGCTTCCGGGGGCTACTGGCTACACCTTC

D gene: TRBD1
V gene: TRBV25-1
J gene: TRBJ2-7
clone size: -
CDR3 protein: CASIGQGKPYEQYF
CDR3 DNA: TGTGCCAGCATCGGACAGGGAAAGCCCTACGAGCAGTACTTC

D gene: -
V gene: TRBV28
J gene: TRBJ1-1
clone size: -
CDR3 protein: CASSLVLTGGRRDTEAFF
CDR3 DNA: TGTGCCAGCAGTTTAGTTTTAACGGGCGGGAGGAGGGACACTGAAGCTTTCTTT

D gene: -
V gene: TRBV11-1
J gene: TRBJ2-7
clone size: -
CDR3 protein: CASTKLGVESYEQYF
CDR3 DNA: TGTGCCAGCACAAAGTTAGGGGTAGAATCCTACGAGCAGTACTTC

D gene: TRBD1
V gene: TRBV18
J gene: TRBJ2-3
clone size: -
CDR3 protein: CASSPLSAGGSSDTQYF
CDR3 DNA: TGTGCCAGCTCACCACTATCGGCAGGGGGCAGCTCAGATACGCAGTATTTT

D gene: -
V gene: TRBV28
J gene: TRBJ1-1
clone size: -
CDR3 protein: CASSLGGLKNTEAFF
CDR3 DNA: TGTGCCAGCAGTTTGGGGGGTCTCAAGAACACTGAAGCTTTCTTT

D gene: TRBD1
V gene: TRBV9
J gene: TRBJ2-2
clone size: -
CDR3 protein: CASSVEGTAYTGELFF
CDR3 DNA: TGTGCCAGCAGCGTAGAAGGGACAGCTTACACCGGGGAGCTGTTTTTT

D gene: -
V gene: TRBV27
J gene: TRBJ1-1
clone size: -
CDR3 protein: CASSPYRAGTEAFF
CDR3 DNA: TGTGCCAGCAGTCCTTATCGGGCGGGCACTGAAGCTTTCTTT

D gene: TRBD1
V gene: TRBV7-9
J gene: TRBJ1-2
clone size: -
CDR3 protein: CASSGTGYNYGYTF
CDR3 DNA: TGTGCCAGCAGCGGGACAGGCTATAACTATGGCTACACCTTC

D gene: TRBD1
V gene: TRBV30
J gene: TRBJ1-6
clone size: few
CDR3 protein: CAWMGETGRSPLHF
CDR3 DNA: TGTGCCTGGATGGGGGAGACAGGGAGATCACCCCTCCACTTT

D gene: TRBD2
V gene: TRBV9
J gene: TRBJ2-7
clone size: -
CDR3 protein: CASSPGLAGPSHEQYF
CDR3 DNA: TGTGCCAGCAGCCCAGGGCTAGCGGGACCCTCCCACGAGCAGTACTTC

D gene: TRBD2
V gene: TRBV28
J gene: TRBJ2-7
clone size: -
CDR3 protein: CASSAPGTTYEQYF
CDR3 DNA: TGTGCCAGCAGTGCCCCCGGGACTACATACGAGCAGTACTTC

D gene: -
V gene: TRBV7-8
J gene: TRBJ2-5
clone size: -
CDR3 protein: CASSYPGGQQETQYF
CDR3 DNA: TGTGCCAGCAGCTACCCCGGCGGACAGCAAGAGACCCAGTACTTC

D gene: -
V gene: TRBV5-1
J gene: TRBJ1-1
clone size: -
CDR3 protein: CASSTQGALNTEAFF
CDR3 DNA: TGCGCCAGCAGCACACAGGGAGCTCTGAACACTGAAGCTTTCTTT

D gene: TRBD2
V gene: TRBV5-4
J gene: TRBJ2-2
clone size: -
CDR3 protein: CASSPAWGASGGRNTGELFF
CDR3 DNA: TGTGCCAGCAGCCCCGCTTGGGGGGCTAGCGGGGGGAGAAACACCGGGGAGCTGTTTTTT

D gene: TRBD1
V gene: TRBV28
J gene: TRBJ2-7
clone size: -
CDR3 protein: CASSSRTGRGEQYF
CDR3 DNA: TGTGCCAGCAGTTCCCGGACAGGGAGAGGCGAGCAGTACTTC

D gene: -
V gene: TRBV5-1
J gene: TRBJ1-5
clone size: -
CDR3 protein: CASSRESNQPQHF
CDR3 DNA: TGCGCCAGCAGCCGAGAAAGCAATCAGCCCCAGCATTTT

D gene: -
V gene: TRBV6-6
J gene: TRBJ2-1
clone size: once
CDR3 protein: CASSYGSNEQFF
CDR3 DNA: TGTGCCAGCAGTTACGGCTCGAATGAGCAGTTCTTC

D gene: TRBD1
V gene: TRBV6-1
J gene: TRBJ1-5
clone size: -
CDR3 protein: CASSEWLGQGNQPQHF
CDR3 DNA: TGTGCCAGCAGTGAATGGTTGGGACAGGGGAATCAGCCCCAGCATTTT

D gene: -
V gene: TRBV19
J gene: TRBJ1-1
clone size: -
CDR3 protein: CARLLTGNTEAFF
CDR3 DNA: TGTGCCAGGCTCCTTACAGGGAACACTGAAGCTTTCTTT

D gene: -
V gene: TRBV7-2
J gene: TRBJ1-1
clone size: -
CDR3 protein: CASSLGGSMNTEAFF
CDR3 DNA: TGTGCCAGCAGCTTAGGGGGCTCCATGAACACTGAAGCTTTCTTT

D gene: -
V gene: TRBV6-1
J gene: TRBJ1-1
clone size: -
CDR3 protein: CASSGQPNTEAFF
CDR3 DNA: TGTGCCAGCAGTGGCCAGCCGAACACTGAAGCTTTCTTT

D gene: TRBD1
V gene: TRBV15
J gene: TRBJ1-2
clone size: -
CDR3 protein: CATSRGGTGGWGYTF
CDR3 DNA: TGTGCCACCAGCAGAGGCGGGACAGGGGGCTGGGGCTACACCTTC

D gene: -
V gene: TRBV4-1
J gene: TRBJ1-4
clone size: -
CDR3 protein: CASSQDRRVVATNEKLFF
CDR3 DNA: TGCGCCAGCAGCCAAGATAGGCGGGTTGTTGCAACTAATGAAAAACTGTTTTTT

D gene: TRBD1
V gene: TRBV5-1
J gene: TRBJ1-2
clone size: -
CDR3 protein: CASSLRQGDGYTF
CDR3 DNA: TGCGCCAGCAGCCTGCGACAGGGAGATGGCTACACCTTC

D gene: -
V gene: TRBV18
J gene: TRBJ2-7
clone size: -
CDR3 protein: CASSPGRAPTYEQYF
CDR3 DNA: TGTGCCAGCTCACCCGGACGGGCCCCGACGTACGAGCAGTACTTC

D gene: TRBD1
V gene: TRBV29-1
J gene: TRBJ1-4
clone size: -
CDR3 protein: CSGRQGIGEKLFF
CDR3 DNA: TGCAGCGGGAGACAGGGGATCGGTGAAAAACTGTTTTTT

D gene: -
V gene: TRBV5-1
J gene: TRBJ2-3
clone size: once
CDR3 protein: CASSLSARGTDTQYF
CDR3 DNA: TGCGCCAGCAGCCTTTCAGCTCGGGGCACAGATACGCAGTATTTT

D gene: -
V gene: TRBV5-1
J gene: TRBJ1-2
clone size: -
CDR3 protein: CASSLEVGQNYGYTF
CDR3 DNA: TGCGCCAGCAGCTTGGAAGTGGGGCAGAACTATGGCTACACCTTC